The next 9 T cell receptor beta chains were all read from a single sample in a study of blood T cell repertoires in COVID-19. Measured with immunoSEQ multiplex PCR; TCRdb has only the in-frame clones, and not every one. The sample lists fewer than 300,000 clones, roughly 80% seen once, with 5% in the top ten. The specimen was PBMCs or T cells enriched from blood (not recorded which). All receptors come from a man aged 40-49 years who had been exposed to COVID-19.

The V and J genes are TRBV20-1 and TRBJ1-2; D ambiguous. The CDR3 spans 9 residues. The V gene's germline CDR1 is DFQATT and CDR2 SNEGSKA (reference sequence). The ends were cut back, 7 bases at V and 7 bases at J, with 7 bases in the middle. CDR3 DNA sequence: TGCAGTGATAACATTGGCTACACCTTC. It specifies CSDNIGYTF.

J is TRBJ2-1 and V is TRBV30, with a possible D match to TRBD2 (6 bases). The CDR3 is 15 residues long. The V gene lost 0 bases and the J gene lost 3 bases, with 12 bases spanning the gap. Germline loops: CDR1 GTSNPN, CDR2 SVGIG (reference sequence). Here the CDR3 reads CAWSVGQDYYNEQFF. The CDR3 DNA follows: TGTGCCTGGAGTGTAGGGCAGGACTACTACAATGAGCAGTTCTTC. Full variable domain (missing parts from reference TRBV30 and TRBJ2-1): SQTIHQWPATLVQPVGSPLSLECTVEGTSNPNLYWYRQAAGRGLQLLFYSVGIGQISSEVPQNLSASRPQDRQFILSSKKLLLSDSGFYLCAWSVGQDYYNEQFFGPGTRLTVL.

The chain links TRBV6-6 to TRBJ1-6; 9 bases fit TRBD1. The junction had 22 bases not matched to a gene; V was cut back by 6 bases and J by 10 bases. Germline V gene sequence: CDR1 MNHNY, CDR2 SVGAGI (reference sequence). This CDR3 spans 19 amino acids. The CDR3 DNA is TGTGCCAGCAGCCGAACCCCTAAACGGGACAGGGTAGGGGTCTCACCCCTCCACTTT. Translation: CASSRTPKRDRVGVSPLHF.

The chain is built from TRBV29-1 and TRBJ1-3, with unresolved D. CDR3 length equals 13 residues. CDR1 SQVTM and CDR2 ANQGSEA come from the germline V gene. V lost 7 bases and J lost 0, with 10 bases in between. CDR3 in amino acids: CSARYSSGNTIYF. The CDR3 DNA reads TGCAGCGCTCGATACTCCTCTGGAAACACCATATATTTT.

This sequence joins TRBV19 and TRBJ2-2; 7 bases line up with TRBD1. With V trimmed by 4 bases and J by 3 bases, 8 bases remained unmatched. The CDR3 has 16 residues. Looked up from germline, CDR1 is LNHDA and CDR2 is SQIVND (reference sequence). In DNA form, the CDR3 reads TGTGCCAGTAGTAAGACAGGGTCCCCTCACACCGGGGAGCTGTTTTTT. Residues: CASSKTGSPHTGELFF. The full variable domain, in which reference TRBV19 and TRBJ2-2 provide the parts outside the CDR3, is DGGITQSPKYLFRKEGQNVTLSCEQNLNHDAMYWYRQDPGQGLRLIYYSQIVNDFQKGDIAEGYSVSREKKESFPLTVTSAQKNPTAFYLCASSKTGSPHTGELFFGEGSRLTVL.

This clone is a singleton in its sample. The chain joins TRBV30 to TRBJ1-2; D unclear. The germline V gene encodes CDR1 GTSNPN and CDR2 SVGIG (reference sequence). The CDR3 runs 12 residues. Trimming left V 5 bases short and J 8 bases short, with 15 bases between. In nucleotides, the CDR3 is TGTGCCTGGGTTGGGGAGGCTGGGGGCTACACCTTC. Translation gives CAWVGEAGGYTF.

The CDR3 loop reads CASRVGEATNEKLFF. Written as DNA, the CDR3 is TGCGCCAGCAGGGTGGGAGAAGCAACTAATGAAAAACTGTTTTTT. The chain links TRBV5-1 to TRBJ1-4; D uncertain. CDR1 and CDR2 (germline): SGHRS, YFSETQ. The CDR3 loop spans 15 amino acids. Deletions cut 5 bases from V and 0 bases from J, with 11 bases between. Looking up the rest from reference TRBV5-1 and TRBJ1-4 gives the full variable domain: KAGVTQTPRYLIKTRGQQVTLSCSPISGHRSVSWYQQTPGQGLQFLFEYFSETQRNKGNFPGRFSGRQFSNSRSEMNVSTLELGDSALYLCASRVGEATNEKLFFGSGTQLSVL.

CDR3: CASSPRVAYNSPLHF. The CDR3 DNA sequence: TGTGCCAGCAGCCCTCGGGTAGCCTATAATTCACCCCTCCACTTT. The rearrangement links TRBV6-2 or TRBV6-3 to TRBJ1-6; D unresolved. The germline gives CDR1 MNHEY, CDR2 SVGEGT. The CDR3 extends over 15 amino acids. Trimming left V 6 bases short and J 2 bases short, with 11 bases between.

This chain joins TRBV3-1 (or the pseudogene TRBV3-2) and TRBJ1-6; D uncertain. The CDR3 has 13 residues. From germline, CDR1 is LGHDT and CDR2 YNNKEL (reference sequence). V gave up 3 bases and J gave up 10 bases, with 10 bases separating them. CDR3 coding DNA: TGTGCCAGCAGCCAGGGAGGGAGGTCACCCCTCCACTTT. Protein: CASSQGGRSPLHF.